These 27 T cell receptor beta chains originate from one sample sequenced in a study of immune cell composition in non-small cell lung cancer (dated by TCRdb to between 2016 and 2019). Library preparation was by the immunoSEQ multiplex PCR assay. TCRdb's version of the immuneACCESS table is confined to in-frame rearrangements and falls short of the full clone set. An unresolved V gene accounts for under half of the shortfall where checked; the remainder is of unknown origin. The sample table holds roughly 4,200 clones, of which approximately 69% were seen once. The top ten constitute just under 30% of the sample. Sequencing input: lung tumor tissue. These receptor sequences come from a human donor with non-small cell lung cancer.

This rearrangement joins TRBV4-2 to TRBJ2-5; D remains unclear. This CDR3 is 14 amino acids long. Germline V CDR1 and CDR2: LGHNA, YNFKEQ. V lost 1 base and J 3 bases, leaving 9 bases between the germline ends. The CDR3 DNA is TGTGCCAGCAGCCAAGTAGCTGTTGAAGAGACCCAGTACTTC. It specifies CASSQVAVEETQYF.

CDR3 amino acids: CASSLVSASYNEQFF. CDR3 coding DNA: TGTGCCAGCAGCTTAGTAAGCGCTAGCTACAATGAGCAGTTCTTC. V gene TRBV7-2 combines with J gene TRBJ2-1; D not certain. Trimming took 1 base from V and 3 from J, leaving 10 bases between them. Germline CDR1 is SGHTA and CDR2 is FQGNSA. The CDR3 consists of 15 residues.

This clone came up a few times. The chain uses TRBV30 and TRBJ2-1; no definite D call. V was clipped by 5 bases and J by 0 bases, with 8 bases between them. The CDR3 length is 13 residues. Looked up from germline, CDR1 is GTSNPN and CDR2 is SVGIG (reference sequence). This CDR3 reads CAWASLSYNEQFF. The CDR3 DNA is TGTGCCTGGGCCTCACTCTCCTACAATGAGCAGTTCTTC.

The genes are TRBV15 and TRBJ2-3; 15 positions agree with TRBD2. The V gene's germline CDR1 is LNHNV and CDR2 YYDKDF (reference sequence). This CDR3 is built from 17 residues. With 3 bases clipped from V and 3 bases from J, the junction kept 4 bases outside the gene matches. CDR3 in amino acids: CATSRLGTSGGTDTQYF. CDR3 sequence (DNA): TGTGCCACCAGCAGGCTCGGGACTAGCGGGGGGACAGATACGCAGTATTTT.

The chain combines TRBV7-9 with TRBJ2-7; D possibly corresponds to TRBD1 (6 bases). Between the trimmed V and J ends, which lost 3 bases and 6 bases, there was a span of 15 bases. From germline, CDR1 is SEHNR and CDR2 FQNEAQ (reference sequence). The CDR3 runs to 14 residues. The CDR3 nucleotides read TGTGCCAGCAGCTTCCGGGACACTCTAGGCGAGCAGTACTTC. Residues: CASSFRDTLGEQYF.

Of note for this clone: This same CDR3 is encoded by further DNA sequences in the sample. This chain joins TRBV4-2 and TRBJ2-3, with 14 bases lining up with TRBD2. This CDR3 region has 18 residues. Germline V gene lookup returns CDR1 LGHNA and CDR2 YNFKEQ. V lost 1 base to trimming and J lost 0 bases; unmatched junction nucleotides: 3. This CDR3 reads CASSQGLAGGPSTDTQYF. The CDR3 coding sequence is TGTGCCAGCAGCCAAGGACTAGCGGGGGGGCCTAGCACAGATACGCAGTATTTT.

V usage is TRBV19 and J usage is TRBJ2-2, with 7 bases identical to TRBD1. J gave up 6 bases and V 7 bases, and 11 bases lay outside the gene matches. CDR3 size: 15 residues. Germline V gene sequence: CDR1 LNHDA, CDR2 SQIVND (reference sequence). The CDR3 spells CASTIDRARAGELFF. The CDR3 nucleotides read TGTGCCAGTACCATCGACAGGGCACGGGCCGGGGAGCTGTTTTTT.

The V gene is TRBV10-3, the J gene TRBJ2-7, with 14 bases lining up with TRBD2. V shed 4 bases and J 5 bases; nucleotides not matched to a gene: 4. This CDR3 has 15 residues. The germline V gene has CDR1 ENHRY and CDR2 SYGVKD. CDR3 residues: CAISVTSGRAHEQYF. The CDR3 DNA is TGTGCCATCAGTGTGACTAGCGGGAGGGCCCACGAGCAGTACTTC.

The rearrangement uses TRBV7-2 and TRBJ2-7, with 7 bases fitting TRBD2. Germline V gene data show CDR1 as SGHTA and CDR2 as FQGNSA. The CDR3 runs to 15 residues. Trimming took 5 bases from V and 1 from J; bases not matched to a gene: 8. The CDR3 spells CASSRDYSNSYEQYF. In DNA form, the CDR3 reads TGTGCCAGCAGCCGGGACTACAGCAATTCCTACGAGCAGTACTTC.

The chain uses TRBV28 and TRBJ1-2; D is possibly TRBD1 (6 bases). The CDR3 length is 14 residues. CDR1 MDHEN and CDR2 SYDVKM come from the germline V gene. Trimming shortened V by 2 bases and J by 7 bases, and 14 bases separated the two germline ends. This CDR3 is CASSLTGGAAGYTF. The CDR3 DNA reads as TGTGCCAGCAGTTTAACGGGGGGCGCCGCTGGCTACACCTTC.

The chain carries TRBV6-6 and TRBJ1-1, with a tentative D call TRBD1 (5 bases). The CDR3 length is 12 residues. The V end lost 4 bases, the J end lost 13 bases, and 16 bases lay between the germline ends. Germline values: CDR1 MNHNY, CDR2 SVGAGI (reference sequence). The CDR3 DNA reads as TGTGCCAGCAGTTCGGGGGGGATGCCTAGTTTCTTT. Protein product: CASSSGGMPSFF.

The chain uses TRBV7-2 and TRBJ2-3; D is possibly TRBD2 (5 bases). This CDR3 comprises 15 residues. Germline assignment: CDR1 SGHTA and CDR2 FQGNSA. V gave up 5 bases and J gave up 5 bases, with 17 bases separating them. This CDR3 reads CASSQFLNGIDTQYF. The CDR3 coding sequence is TGTGCCAGCAGCCAGTTCTTGAACGGGATAGATACGCAGTATTTT.

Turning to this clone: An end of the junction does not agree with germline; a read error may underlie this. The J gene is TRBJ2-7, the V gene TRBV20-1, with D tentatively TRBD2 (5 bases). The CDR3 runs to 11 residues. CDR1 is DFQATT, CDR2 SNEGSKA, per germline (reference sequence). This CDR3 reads CSARTKLEQCF. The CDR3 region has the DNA TGCAGTGCTAGGACAAAACTAGAGCAGTGCTTC.

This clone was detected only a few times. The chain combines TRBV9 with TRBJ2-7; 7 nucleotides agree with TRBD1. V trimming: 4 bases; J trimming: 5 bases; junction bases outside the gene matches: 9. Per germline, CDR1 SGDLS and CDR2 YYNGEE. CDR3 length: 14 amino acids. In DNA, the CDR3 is TGTGCCAGCAGCCGCGACAGGGAACAGAACGAGCAGTACTTC. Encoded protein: CASSRDREQNEQYF.

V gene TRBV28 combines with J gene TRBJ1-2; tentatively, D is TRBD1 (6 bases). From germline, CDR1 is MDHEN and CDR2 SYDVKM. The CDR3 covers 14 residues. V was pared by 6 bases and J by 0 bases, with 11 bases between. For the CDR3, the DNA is TGTGCCAGCAGAACAGGGTTAGCTAACTATGGCTACACCTTC. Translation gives CASRTGLANYGYTF.

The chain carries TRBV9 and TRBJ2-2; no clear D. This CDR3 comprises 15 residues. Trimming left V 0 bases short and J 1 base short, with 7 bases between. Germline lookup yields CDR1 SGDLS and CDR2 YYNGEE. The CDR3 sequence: CASSVGLMNTGELFF. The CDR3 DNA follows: TGTGCCAGCAGCGTAGGACTGATGAACACCGGGGAGCTGTTTTTT. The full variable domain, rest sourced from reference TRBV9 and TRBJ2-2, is DSGVTQTPKHLITATGQRVTLRCSPRSGDLSVYWYQQSLDQGLQFLIQYYNGEERAKGNILERFSAQQFPDLHSELNLSSLELGDSALYFCASSVGLMNTGELFFGEGSRLTVL.

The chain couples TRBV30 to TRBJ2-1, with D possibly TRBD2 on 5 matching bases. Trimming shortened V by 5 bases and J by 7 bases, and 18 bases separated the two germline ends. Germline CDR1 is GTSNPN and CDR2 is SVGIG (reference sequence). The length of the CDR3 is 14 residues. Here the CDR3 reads CAWGAREWGNEQFF. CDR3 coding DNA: TGTGCCTGGGGCGCCCGGGAATGGGGAAATGAGCAGTTCTTC. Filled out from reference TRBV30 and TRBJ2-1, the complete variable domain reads SQTIHQWPATLVQPVGSPLSLECTVEGTSNPNLYWYRQAAGRGLQLLFYSVGIGQISSEVPQNLSASRPQDRQFILSSKKLLLSDSGFYLCAWGAREWGNEQFFGPGTRLTVL.

The chain's CDR3 is CASKPGLASNEQFF. The DNA of the CDR3 is TGTGCCAGCAAACCGGGACTAGCATCCAATGAGCAGTTCTTC. The V and J genes are TRBV6-5 and TRBJ2-1; 9 bases are a match to TRBD2. The germline V gene encodes CDR1 MNHEY and CDR2 SVGAGI. V trimming: 7 bases; J trimming: 6 bases; junction bases outside the gene matches: 7. The CDR3 runs 14 residues.

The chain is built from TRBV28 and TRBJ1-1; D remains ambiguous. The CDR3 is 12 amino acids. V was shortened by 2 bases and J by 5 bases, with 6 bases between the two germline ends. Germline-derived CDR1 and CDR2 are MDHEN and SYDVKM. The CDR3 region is CASSLRVTEAFF. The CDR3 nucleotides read TGTGCCAGCAGTTTACGAGTTACTGAAGCTTTCTTT. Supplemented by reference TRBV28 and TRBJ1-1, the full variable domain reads DVKVTQSSRYLVKRTGEKVFLECVQDMDHENMFWYRQDPGLGLRLIYFSYDVKMKEKGDIPEGYSVSREKKERFSLILESASTNQTSMYLCASSLRVTEAFFGQGTRLTVV.

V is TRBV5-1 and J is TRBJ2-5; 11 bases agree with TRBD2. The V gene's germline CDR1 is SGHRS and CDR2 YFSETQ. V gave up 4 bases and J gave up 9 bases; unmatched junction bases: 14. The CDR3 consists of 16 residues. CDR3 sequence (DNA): TGCGCCAGCAGCGATTTGACTAGCGGGGCCCAAGGGGCCCAGTACTTC. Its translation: CASSDLTSGAQGAQYF.

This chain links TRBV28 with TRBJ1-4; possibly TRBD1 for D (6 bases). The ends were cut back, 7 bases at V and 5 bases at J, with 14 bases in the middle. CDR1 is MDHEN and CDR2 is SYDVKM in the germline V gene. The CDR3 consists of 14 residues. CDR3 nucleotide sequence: TGTGCCAGCATGGAGGACAGAGGGAATGAAAAACTGTTTTTT. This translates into CASMEDRGNEKLFF.

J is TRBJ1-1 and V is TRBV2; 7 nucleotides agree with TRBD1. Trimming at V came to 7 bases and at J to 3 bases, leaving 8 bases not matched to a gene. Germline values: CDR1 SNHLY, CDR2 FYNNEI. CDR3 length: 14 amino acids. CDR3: CASNRQGADTEAFF. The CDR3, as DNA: TGTGCCAGCAACAGACAGGGAGCGGACACTGAAGCTTTCTTT.

The CDR3 coding sequence is TGTGCCAGCAGCTTAATCCGGGGGGCGGATGGGGCCAACGTCCTGACTTTC. Translating gives CASSLIRGADGANVLTF. V usage is TRBV7-3 and J usage is TRBJ2-6, with D tentatively TRBD2 (7 bases). There are 17 residues in the CDR3. V lost 1 base to trimming and J lost 3 bases, with 13 bases between them. Germline-derived CDR1 and CDR2 are SGHTA and FQGTGA.

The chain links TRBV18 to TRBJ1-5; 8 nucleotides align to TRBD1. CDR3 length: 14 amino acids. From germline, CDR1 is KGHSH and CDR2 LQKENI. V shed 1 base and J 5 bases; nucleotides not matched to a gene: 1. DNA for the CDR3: TGTGCCAGCTCACCACGCAGGGGGCATCAGCCCCAGCATTTT. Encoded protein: CASSPRRGHQPQHF.

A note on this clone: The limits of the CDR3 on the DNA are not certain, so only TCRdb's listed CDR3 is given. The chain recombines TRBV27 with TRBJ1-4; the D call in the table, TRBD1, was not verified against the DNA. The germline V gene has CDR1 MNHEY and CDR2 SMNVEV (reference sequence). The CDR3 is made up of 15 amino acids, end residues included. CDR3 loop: CASSSSTGGREKLFF.

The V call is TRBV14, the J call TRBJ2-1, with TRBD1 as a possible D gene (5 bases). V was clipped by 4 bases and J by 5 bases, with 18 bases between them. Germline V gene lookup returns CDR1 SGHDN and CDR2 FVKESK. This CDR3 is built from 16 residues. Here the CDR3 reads CASSPWIGAGDNEQFF. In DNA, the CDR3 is TGTGCCAGCAGCCCGTGGATAGGGGCCGGAGACAATGAGCAGTTCTTC.

The CDR3 reads CASSLGRGGNEKLFF. DNA of the CDR3: TGTGCCAGCAGCCTCGGAAGGGGTGGGAATGAAAAACTGTTTTTT. This chain uses TRBV14 with TRBJ1-4; D perhaps matches TRBD1 (5 bases). CDR1 is SGHDN, CDR2 FVKESK, per germline. The CDR3 consists of 15 residues. With 4 bases removed from V and 5 bases from J, the gap between germline ends came to 14 bases.